The T cell receptor (beta chain) described here comes from a study of T cell repertoires in cytomegalovirus infection. About the study: TCR beta signatures that were public indicated CMV infection and matching HLA type. Findings and limits, study-wide: Cumulated frequencies of public TCR beta families served to identify carriers of CMV plus the relevant HLA. Ex vivo, HLA-C-restricted CMV-specific TCR beta clonotypes prevailed over the rest of the response.

CDR1 and CDR2 (germline): MNHEY, SMNVEV (reference sequence). Trimming removed 7 bases at V and 6 bases at J, with 8 bases between. This CDR3 has 11 residues. In the case of this clonotype: Its specificity is unknown.

MiXCR was run by TCRdb on the reads, yielding one entry per CDR3 protein. The table shows nearly 650,000 distinct CDR3 sequences, with roughly 26% occurring only once. Specimen: CD8+ T cells from PBMCs. The TCR was taken from a human donor in good health (CMV status not recorded). Some clones in this sample may be carry-over from other donors' samples. The genes are TRBV27 and TRBJ2-3, with no clear D. This CDR3 is CASIEGDTQYF. The CDR3 DNA is TGTGCCAGCATCGAAGGGGATACGCAGTATTTT.